This passage covers 3 T cell receptor beta chains from one sample sequenced in a study of Ad26.COV2.S vaccination and SARS-CoV-2 variants. The repertoire was sequenced with immunoSEQ multiplex PCR; TCRdb's copy has only in-frame clones and lacks some. The table records 150,000 to 200,000 clones, 70% to 90% of them present only once. Sequenced here: peripheral blood, sampled after recovery from COVID-19. The receptor source for this set is a human donor who had recovered from COVID-19.

The V call is TRBV5-1, the J call TRBJ2-1; 7 bases are shared with TRBD2. The CDR3 contains 15 residues. Looked up from germline, CDR1 is SGHRS and CDR2 is YFSETQ. Losses at the gene ends were 4 bases for V and 8 bases for J; bases not matched to a gene: 12. The CDR3 DNA follows: TGCGCCAGCAGCCAGACTAGCAATTCGGGGTATGAGCAGTTCTTC. It specifies CASSQTSNSGYEQFF.

V is TRBV7-9 and J is TRBJ2-7, with D uncertain. CDR1 and CDR2 from the germline V gene are SEHNR and FQNEAQ (reference sequence). V was cut by 2 bases and J by 6 bases, with 17 bases left in between. The CDR3 consists of 15 residues. The CDR3: CASSLYTSSASEQYF. CDR3 bases: TGTGCCAGCAGCTTATACACCAGCTCGGCCTCCGAGCAGTACTTC.

The chain combines TRBV14 with TRBJ2-7; D might be TRBD1 or TRBD2, each matching 5 bases. The germline gives CDR1 SGHDN, CDR2 FVKESK. CDR3 length equals 19 residues. Between the trimmed V and J ends, which lost 1 base and 0 bases, there was a span of 22 bases. The CDR3 DNA follows: TGTGCCAGCAGCCAAGGCAGGGAGACGGAGGACGGTAGCTCCTACGAGCAGTACTTC. This sequence encodes CASSQGRETEDGSSYEQYF.